This T cell receptor beta chain stems from a study of blood T cells in healthy people across ages. A second roughly 6 to 12 cycle PCR used barcoded and J-beta primers. TCRdb reprocessed the 5' RACE reads via MiXCR and lists one record per CDR3 protein. The sample contains about 1.8 million distinct CDR3 sequences, approximately 50% of which appear only once. Sample: blood. The TCR originated in a woman aged 40 to 49 in good health.

The CDR3 DNA sequence: TGTGCCAGCAGTTACCCCGTGGGACATCCACGCCAAGAGACCCAGTACTTC. It codes for CASSYPVGHPRQETQYF. The chain is built from TRBV6-2 or TRBV6-3 and TRBJ2-5; D may be TRBD1 (6 bases). This CDR3 has 17 residues. V lost 2 bases and J 1 base, leaving 17 bases between the germline ends. Germline-derived CDR1 and CDR2 are MNHEY and SVGEGT.